Only one count was recorded for the clone carrying this T cell receptor beta chain. Its antigen is unidentified. The data belong to a study of blood T cells in healthy people across ages. Together with a sample-barcoded 5' primer, a J-beta primer mix was included in a second PCR lasting roughly 6 to 12 cycles. One entry per CDR3 protein, called by TCRdb with MiXCR from the 5' RACE reads. Found here are roughly 1,300,000 distinct CDR3 sequences, 45% to 70% of them singletons; the top ten hold 6.7%. The V gene lost 0 bases and the J gene lost 2 bases, with 11 bases spanning the gap. Germline loops: CDR1 MNHNY, CDR2 SVGAGI (reference sequence). The CDR3 totals 15 residues. Study observations and caveats: Aged donors had fewer naive CD4+ cells and lower diversity than long-lived donors.

This receptor was obtained from a man in his late teens or twenties in good health. The genes are TRBV6-6 and TRBJ2-7; D perhaps matches TRBD1 (7 bases). Sequencing was carried out using blood. The CDR3 DNA sequence: TGTGCCAGCAGTTACTCAGGCAGGGGGGCCTACGAGCAGTACTTC. As protein: CASSYSGRGAYEQYF.